Listed here are 5 T cell receptor beta chains from one sample, sequenced in a study of shared clonotypes between healthy human individuals. Here immunoSEQ multiplex PCR was the method, and the copy in TCRdb shows in-frame clones only, minus some. The sample includes over a million clones, approximately 98.5% of them seen just once. Sequenced: naive CD4+ T cells sorted from blood. Sample subset: CD45RA+ positively selected. Receptor source: a man younger than 40 in good health.

The rearrangement uses TRBV5-1 and TRBJ2-1; D might be TRBD1 or TRBD2, each matching 6 bases. The CDR3 has 16 residues. The germline CDR1 and CDR2 sequences are SGHRS and YFSETQ. V lost 4 bases and J 3 bases, leaving 17 bases between the germline ends. This CDR3 reads CASSPPGRGDYNEQFF. The CDR3 nucleotides read TGCGCCAGCAGCCCCCCAGGTAGGGGGGACTACAATGAGCAGTTCTTC.

The chain uses TRBV7-2 and TRBJ2-7; 8 bases match TRBD1. The CDR3 loop spans 15 amino acids. The ends lost 6 bases at V and 2 bases at J; junction bases unmatched: 9. CDR1 is SGHTA, CDR2 FQGNSA, per germline. The CDR3 region has the DNA TGTGCCAGCAGAACTACCGGGACAGGTCCCTACGAGCAGTACTTC. It codes for CASRTTGTGPYEQYF.

The J gene is TRBJ1-4, the V gene TRBV29-1; D remains unclear. Trimming took off 4 bases at V and 4 bases at J, with 13 bases between the two ends. Germline CDR1 reads SQVTM; CDR2 reads ANQGSEA. This CDR3 is built from 14 residues. CDR3 in amino acids: CSVAVFVDNEKLFF. The CDR3 nucleotides are TGCAGCGTTGCAGTATTCGTGGATAATGAAAAACTGTTTTTT.

The DNA for the CDR3 is TGCGCCAGCAGTACCCCGGGACAGGGGGTGAAGGAGCAGTTCTTC. This translates into CASSTPGQGVKEQFF. The gene calls are TRBV5-1 and TRBJ2-1, with 11 bases aligning to TRBD1. Germline V gene lookup returns CDR1 SGHRS and CDR2 YFSETQ. V shed 5 bases and J 10 bases; nucleotides not matched to a gene: 11. The CDR3 spans 15 residues.

Regarding this clone: The sample carries other DNA sequences with the same CDR3. This chain's CDR3 is CASSIGRAGNQPQHF. The CDR3 DNA is TGTGCCAGTAGTATTGGGAGGGCTGGCAATCAGCCCCAGCATTTT. The rearrangement uses TRBV19 and TRBJ1-5; D not certain. Germline lookup yields CDR1 LNHDA and CDR2 SQIVND (reference sequence). Trimming shortened V by 3 bases and J by 2 bases, and 11 bases separated the two germline ends. This CDR3 has 15 amino acids.